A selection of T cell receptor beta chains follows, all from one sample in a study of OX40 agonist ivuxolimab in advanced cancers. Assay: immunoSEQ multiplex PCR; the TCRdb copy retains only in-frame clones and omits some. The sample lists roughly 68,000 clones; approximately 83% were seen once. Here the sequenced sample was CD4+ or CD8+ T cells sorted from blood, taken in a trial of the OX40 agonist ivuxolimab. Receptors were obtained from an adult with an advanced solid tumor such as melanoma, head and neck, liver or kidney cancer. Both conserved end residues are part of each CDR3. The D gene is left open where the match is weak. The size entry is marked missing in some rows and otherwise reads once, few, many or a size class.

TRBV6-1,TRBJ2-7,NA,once,CASSETVPSYEQYF,TGTGCCAGCAGTGAGACAGTCCCCTCCTACGAGCAGTACTTC
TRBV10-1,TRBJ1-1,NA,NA,CASSEAERNTEAFF,TGCGCCAGCAGTGAGGCAGAGCGGAACACTGAAGCTTTCTTT
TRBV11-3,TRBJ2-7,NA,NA,CASSLSPSSYEQYF,TGTGCCAGCAGCTTATCACCGAGCTCCTACGAGCAGTACTTC
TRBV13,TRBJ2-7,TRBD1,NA,CASSVPGQSYEQYF,TGTGCCAGCAGCGTACCGGGACAGTCCTACGAGCAGTACTTC
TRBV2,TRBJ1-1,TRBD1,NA,CASSRQGNTEAFF,TGTGCCAGCAGTCGACAGGGCAACACTGAAGCTTTCTTT
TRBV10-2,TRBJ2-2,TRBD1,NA,CASSDTNRGNTGELFF,TGCGCCAGCAGTGATACTAACAGGGGAAACACCGGGGAGCTGTTTTTT
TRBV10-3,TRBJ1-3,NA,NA,CAIRASSGNTIYF,TGTGCCATCAGGGCCTCCTCTGGAAACACCATATATTTT
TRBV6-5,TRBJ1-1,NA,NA,CASSYTDYGTEAFF,TGTGCCAGCAGTTACACGGATTACGGCACTGAAGCTTTCTTT
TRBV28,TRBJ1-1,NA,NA,CASSTNRGLLGTEAFF,TGTGCCAGCAGTACCAATCGGGGGTTACTGGGCACTGAAGCTTTCTTT
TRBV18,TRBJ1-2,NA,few,CASSPGIQGSHGYTF,TGTGCCAGCTCACCGGGGATTCAGGGAAGCCATGGCTACACCTTC
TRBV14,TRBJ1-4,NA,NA,CASSQVSRIPNEKLFF,TGTGCCAGCAGCCAAGTTTCCCGGATTCCTAATGAAAAACTGTTTTTT
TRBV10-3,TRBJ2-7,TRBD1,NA,CAISGAGTGDDEQYF,TGTGCCATCAGTGGGGCCGGGACAGGTGACGACGAGCAGTACTTC
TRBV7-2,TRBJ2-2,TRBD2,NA,CASSSKAGANTGELFF,TGTGCCAGCAGCTCAAAAGCGGGGGCGAACACCGGGGAGCTGTTTTTT
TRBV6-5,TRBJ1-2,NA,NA,CASSPGRENYGYTF,TGTGCCAGCAGTCCGGGCCGGGAAAACTATGGCTACACCTTC
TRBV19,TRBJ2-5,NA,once,CASSIQSRSGSETQYF,TGTGCCAGTAGTATACAGAGCAGGTCAGGGTCAGAGACCCAGTACTTC
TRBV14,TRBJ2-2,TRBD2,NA,CASSQVRGDAGELFF,TGTGCCAGCAGCCAAGTGCGGGGGGATGCCGGGGAGCTGTTTTTT